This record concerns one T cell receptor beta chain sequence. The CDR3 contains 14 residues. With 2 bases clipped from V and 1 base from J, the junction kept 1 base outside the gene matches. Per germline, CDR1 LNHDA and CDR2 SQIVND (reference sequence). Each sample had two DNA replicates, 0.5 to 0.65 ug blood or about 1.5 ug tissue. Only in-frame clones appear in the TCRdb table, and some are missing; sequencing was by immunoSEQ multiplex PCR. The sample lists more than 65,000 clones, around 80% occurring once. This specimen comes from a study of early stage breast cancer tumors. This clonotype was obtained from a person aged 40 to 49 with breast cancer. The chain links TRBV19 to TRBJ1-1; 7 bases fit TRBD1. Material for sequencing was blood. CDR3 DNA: TGTGCCAGTAGTATATGGACAGGGAACACTGAAGCTTTCTTT. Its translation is CASSIWTGNTEAFF.